This T cell receptor beta chain emerged from a study of T cells in Graves' hyperthyroidism and ophthalmopathy. In the study overall: Peripheral blood specimens were obtained at initial diagnosis, prior to any treatment. Findings and caveats of the study: Most thyroid clonotypes expanded above 0.001 were also detected in blood.

There are a few counts of this clonotype. Its matching antigen is unknown. Germline V gene lookup returns CDR1 MDHEN and CDR2 SYDVKM. V was cut by 6 bases and J by 8 bases, with 16 bases left in between. This CDR3 is 13 amino acids long. Those with hyperthyroidism were 18 to 65 years old, newly diagnosed, and ill for under 2 months. Every diagnosis used clinical symptoms, serum thyroxine and TRAb, thyroid ultrasound and orbital computed tomography. From RNA transcripts, TCR beta CDR3 regions were amplified. During a first-round RT-PCR of the TCR CDR3, the HTBI primer set was used. Via MiXCR, TCRdb re-called the multiplex PCR reads, giving one row per CDR3 protein. The data contain 300,000 to 350,000 distinct CDR3 sequences, more than 11% of them singletons.

This clonotype originated in a woman aged 25-40 years with Graves' hyperthyroidism. The chain joins TRBV28 to TRBJ1-2, with no clear D. Sequenced material: blood. CDR3 sequence: CASSPLPGGGYTF. Here the CDR3 DNA reads TGTGCCAGCAGCCCTTTGCCAGGCGGAGGCTACACCTTC.